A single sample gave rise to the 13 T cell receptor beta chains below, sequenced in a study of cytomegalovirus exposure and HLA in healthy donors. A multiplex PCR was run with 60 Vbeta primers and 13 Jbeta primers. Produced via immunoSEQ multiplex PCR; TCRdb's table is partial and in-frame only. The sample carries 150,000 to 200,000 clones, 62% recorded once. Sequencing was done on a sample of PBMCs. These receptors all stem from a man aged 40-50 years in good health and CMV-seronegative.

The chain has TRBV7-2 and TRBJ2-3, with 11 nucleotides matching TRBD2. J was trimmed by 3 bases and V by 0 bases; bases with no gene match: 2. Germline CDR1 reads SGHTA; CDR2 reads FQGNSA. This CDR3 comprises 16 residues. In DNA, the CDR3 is TGTGCCAGCAGCTTAGCGCTAGCGGGGGGAACAGATACGCAGTATTTT. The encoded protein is CASSLALAGGTDTQYF.

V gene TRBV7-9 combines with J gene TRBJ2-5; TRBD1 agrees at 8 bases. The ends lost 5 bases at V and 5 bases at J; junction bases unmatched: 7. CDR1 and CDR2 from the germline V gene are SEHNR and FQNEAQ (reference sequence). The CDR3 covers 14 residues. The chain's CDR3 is CASSTRTGTETQYF. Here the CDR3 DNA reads TGTGCCAGCAGCACCCGGACAGGGACGGAGACCCAGTACTTC.

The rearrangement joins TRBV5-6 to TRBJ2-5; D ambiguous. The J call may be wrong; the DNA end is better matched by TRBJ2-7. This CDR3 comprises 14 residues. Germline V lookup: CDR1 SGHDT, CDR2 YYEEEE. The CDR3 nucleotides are TGTGCCAGCAGCTGGGCAGGCTACTCCTACGAGCAGTACTTC. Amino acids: CASSWAGYSYEQYF.

The CDR3 bases are TGTGCCTCCGGCAGGGGGCATACTGAAGCTTTCTTT. It specifies CASGRGHTEAFF. This chain links TRBV30 with TRBJ1-1, with 8 bases that match TRBD1. The junction had 6 bases not matched to a gene; V was cut back by 7 bases and J by 5 bases. This CDR3 region has 12 residues. Germline CDR1 reads GTSNPN; CDR2 reads SVGIG (reference sequence).

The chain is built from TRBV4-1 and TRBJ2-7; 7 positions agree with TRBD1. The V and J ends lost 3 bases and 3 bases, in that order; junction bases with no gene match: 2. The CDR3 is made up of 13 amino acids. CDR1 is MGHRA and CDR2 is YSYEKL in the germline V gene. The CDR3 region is CASSQGTDYEQYF. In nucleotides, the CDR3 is TGCGCCAGCAGCCAGGGGACAGACTACGAGCAGTACTTC.

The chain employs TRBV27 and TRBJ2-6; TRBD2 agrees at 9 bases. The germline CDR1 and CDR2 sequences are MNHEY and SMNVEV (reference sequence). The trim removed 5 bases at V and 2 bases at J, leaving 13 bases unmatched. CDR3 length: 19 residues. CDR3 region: CASSPLYAGGPPGANVLTF. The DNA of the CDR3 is TGTGCCAGCAGTCCTCTCTACGCGGGAGGGCCTCCTGGGGCCAACGTCCTGACTTTC.

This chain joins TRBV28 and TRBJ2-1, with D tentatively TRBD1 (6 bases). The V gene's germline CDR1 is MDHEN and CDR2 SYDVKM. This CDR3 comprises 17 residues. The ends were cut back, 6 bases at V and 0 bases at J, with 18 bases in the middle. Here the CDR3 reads CASSPMTGLSSYNEQFF. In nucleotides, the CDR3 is TGTGCCAGCAGCCCGATGACAGGCCTGAGCTCCTACAATGAGCAGTTCTTC.

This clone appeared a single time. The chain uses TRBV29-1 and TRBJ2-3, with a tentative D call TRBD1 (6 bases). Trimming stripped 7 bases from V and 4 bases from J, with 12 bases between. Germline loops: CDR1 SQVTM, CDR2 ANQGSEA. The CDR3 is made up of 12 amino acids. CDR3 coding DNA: TGCAGCGCCGACCAGGGGTCAGATACGCAGTATTTT. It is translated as CSADQGSDTQYF.

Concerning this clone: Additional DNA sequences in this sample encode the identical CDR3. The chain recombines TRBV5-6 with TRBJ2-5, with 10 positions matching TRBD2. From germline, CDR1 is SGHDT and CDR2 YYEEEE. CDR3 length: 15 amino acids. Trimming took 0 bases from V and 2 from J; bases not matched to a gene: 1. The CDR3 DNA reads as TGTGCCAGCAGCTTGGGACTAGCGGGTCAAGAGACCCAGTACTTC. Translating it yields CASSLGLAGQETQYF. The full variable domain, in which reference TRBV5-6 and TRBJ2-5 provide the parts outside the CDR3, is DAGVTQSPTHLIKTRGQQVTLRCSPKSGHDTVSWYQQALGQGPQFIFQYYEEEERQRGNFPDRFSGHQFPNYSSELNVNALLLGDSALYLCASSLGLAGQETQYFGPGTRLLVL.

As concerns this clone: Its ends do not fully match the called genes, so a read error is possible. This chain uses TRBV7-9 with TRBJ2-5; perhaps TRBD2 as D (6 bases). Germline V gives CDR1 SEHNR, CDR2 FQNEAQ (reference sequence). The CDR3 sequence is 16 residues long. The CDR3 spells CSSSRRGAGLQETQYF. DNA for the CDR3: TGTTCCAGCAGCCGCCGCGGGGCGGGCTTACAAGAGACCCAGTACTTC.

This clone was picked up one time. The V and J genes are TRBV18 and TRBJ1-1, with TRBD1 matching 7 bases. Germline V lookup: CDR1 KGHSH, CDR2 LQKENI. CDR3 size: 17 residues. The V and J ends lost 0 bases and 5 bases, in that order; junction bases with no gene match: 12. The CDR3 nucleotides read TGTGCCAGCTCACCACCACGGGGGGGGACAGTAAGGACTGAAGCTTTCTTT. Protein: CASSPPRGGTVRTEAFF.

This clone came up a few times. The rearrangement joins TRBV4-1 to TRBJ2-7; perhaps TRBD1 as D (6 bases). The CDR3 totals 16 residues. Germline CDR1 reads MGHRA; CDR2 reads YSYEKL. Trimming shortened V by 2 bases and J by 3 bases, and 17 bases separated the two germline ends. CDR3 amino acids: CASSQSYQGFIYEQYF. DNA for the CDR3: TGCGCCAGCAGCCAATCATATCAGGGGTTCATCTACGAGCAGTACTTC.

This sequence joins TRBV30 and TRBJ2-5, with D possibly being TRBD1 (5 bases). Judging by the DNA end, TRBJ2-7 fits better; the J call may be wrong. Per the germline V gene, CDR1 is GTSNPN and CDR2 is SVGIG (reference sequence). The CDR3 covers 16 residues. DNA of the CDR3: TGTGCCTGGAGTGTACCTCAGGGTGGGCTCTTCTACGAGCAGTACTTC. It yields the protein CAWSVPQGGLFYEQYF.